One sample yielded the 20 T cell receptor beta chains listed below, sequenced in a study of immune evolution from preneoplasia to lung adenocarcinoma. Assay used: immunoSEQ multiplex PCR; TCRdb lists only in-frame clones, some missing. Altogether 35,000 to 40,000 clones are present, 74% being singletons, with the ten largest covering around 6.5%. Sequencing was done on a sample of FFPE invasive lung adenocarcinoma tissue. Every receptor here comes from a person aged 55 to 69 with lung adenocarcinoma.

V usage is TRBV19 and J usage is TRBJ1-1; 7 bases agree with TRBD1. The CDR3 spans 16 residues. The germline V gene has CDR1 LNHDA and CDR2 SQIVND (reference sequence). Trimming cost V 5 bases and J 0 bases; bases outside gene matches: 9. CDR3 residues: CASSAQGRRMNTEAFF. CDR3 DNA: TGTGCCAGTAGTGCACAGGGGAGGAGGATGAACACTGAAGCTTTCTTT.

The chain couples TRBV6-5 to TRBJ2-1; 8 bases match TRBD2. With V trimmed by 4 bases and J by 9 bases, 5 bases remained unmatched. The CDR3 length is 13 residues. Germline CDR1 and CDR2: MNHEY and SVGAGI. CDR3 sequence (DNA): TGTGCCAGCAGTTTTAAAAGCGGGAGTGAGCAGTTCTTC. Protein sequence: CASSFKSGSEQFF.

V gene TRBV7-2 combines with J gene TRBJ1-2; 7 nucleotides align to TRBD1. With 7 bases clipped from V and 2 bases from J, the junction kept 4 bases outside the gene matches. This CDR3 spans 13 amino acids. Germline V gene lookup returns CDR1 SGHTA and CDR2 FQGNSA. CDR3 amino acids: CASIPDRNYGYTF. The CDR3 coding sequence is TGTGCCAGCATCCCGGACAGGAACTATGGCTACACCTTC.

DNA for the CDR3: TGTGCCATCGCCGGGACTAGCGGGGGTGCCGGGACCCAGTACTTC. Its translation: CAIAGTSGGAGTQYF. The chain uses TRBV10-3 and TRBJ2-5; TRBD2 matches 14 bases. Per the germline V gene, CDR1 is ENHRY and CDR2 is SYGVKD. J lost 7 bases, V lost 8 bases, and 9 bases had no gene match. The CDR3 contains 15 residues.

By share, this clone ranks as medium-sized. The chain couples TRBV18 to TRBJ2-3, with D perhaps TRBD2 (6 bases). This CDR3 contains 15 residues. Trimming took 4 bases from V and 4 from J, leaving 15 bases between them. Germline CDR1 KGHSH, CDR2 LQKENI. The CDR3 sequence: CASSQTESGSDTQYF. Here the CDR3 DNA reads TGTGCCAGCTCACAGACCGAGAGCGGGTCAGATACGCAGTATTTT.

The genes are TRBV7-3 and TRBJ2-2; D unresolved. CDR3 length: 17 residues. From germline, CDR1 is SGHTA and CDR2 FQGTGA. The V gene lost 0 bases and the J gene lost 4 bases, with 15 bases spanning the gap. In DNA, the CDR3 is TGTGCCAGCAGCTTAACTTCATCGTCCTCTGCCACCGGGGAGCTGTTTTTT. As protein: CASSLTSSSSATGELFF.

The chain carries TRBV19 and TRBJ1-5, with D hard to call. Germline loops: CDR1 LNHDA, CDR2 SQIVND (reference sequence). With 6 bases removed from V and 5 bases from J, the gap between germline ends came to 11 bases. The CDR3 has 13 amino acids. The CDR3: CASSIGRYQPQHF. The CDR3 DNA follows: TGTGCCAGTAGCATCGGTCGGTATCAGCCCCAGCATTTT.

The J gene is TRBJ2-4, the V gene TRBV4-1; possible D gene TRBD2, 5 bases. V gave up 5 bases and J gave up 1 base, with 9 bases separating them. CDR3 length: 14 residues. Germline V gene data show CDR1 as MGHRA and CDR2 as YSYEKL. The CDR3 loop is CASSDGEAKNIQYF. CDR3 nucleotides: TGCGCCAGCAGCGACGGGGAGGCCAAAAACATTCAGTACTTC.

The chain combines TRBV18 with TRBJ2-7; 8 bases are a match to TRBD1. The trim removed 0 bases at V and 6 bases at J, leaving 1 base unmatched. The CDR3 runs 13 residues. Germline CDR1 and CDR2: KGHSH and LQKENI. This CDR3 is CASSPPGQGEQYF. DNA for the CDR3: TGTGCCAGCTCACCACCTGGACAGGGCGAGCAGTACTTC.

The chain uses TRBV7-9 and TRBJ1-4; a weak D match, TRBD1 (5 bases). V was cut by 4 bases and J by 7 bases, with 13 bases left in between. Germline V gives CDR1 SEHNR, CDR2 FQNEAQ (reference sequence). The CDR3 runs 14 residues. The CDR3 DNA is TGTGCCAGCAGCTCCGGAGCTGGGGGTGAAAAACTGTTTTTT. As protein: CASSSGAGGEKLFF.

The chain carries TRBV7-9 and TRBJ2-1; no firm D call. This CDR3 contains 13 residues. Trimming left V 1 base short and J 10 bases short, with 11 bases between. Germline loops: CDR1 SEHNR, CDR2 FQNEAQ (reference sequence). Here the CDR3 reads CASSLVSTREQFF. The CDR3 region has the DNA TGTGCCAGCAGCTTAGTGTCAACCCGGGAGCAGTTCTTC.

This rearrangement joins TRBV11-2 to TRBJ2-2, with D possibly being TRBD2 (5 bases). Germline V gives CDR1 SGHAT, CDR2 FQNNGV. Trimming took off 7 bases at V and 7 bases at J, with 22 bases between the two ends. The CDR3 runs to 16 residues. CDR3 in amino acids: CASKNLWAFRGGELFF. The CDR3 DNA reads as TGTGCCAGCAAGAATCTCTGGGCTTTTCGGGGCGGGGAGCTGTTTTTT.

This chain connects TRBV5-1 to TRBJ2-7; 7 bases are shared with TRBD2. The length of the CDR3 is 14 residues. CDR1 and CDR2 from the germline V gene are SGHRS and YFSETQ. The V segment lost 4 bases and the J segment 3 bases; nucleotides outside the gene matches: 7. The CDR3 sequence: CASSTRTGGYEQYF. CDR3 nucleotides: TGCGCCAGCAGCACCCGGACGGGGGGCTACGAGCAGTACTTC.

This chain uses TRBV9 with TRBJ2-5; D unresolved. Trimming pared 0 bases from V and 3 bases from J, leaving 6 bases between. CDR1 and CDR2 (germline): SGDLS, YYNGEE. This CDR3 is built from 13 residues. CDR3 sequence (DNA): TGTGCCAGCAGCGTAGGTAGGAAAGAGACCCAGTACTTC. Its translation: CASSVGRKETQYF.

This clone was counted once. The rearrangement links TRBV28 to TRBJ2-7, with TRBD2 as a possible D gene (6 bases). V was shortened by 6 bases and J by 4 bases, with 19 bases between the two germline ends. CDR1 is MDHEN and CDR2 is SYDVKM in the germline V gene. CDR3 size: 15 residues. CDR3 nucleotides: TGTGCCAGCAGGGTGTGGGGGAGCGCGGGGTACGAGCAGTACTTC. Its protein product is CASRVWGSAGYEQYF.

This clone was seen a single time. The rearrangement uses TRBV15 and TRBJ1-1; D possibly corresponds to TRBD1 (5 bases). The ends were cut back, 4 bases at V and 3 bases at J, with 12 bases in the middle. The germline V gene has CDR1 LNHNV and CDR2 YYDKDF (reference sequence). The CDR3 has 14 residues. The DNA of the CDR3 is TGTGCCACCAGCAAGGAAGGGGCCCACACTGAAGCTTTCTTT. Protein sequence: CATSKEGAHTEAFF.

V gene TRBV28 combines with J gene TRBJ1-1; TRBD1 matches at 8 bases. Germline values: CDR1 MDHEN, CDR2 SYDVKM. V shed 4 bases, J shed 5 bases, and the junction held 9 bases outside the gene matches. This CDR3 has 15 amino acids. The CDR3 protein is CASSSSRGRWTEAFF. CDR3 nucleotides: TGTGCCAGCAGTTCGAGCAGGGGGCGCTGGACTGAAGCTTTCTTT.

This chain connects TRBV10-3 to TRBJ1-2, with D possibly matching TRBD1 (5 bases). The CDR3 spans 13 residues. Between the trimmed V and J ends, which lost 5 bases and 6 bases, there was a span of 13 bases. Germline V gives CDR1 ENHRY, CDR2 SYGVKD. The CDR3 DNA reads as TGTGCCATCAGTAAGGGAACAGGCAATGGCTACACCTTC. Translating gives CAISKGTGNGYTF.

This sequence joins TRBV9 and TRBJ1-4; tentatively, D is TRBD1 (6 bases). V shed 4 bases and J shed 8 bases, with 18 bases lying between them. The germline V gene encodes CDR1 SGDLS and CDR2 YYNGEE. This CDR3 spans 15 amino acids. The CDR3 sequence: CASSQGNGGNEKLFF. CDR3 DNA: TGTGCCAGCAGCCAGGGGAATGGAGGGAACGAAAAACTGTTTTTT.

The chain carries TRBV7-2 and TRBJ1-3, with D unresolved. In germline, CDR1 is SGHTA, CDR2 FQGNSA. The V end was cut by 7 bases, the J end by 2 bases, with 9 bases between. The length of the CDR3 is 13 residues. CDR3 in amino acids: CASKGQAGNTIYF. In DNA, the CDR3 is TGTGCCAGCAAAGGGCAGGCTGGAAACACCATATATTTT.